This entry lists 18 T cell receptor beta chains sequenced from one sample in a study of shared clonotypes between healthy human individuals. Produced via immunoSEQ multiplex PCR; TCRdb's table is partial and in-frame only. Counted here are 2 million to 2.5 million clones, nearly 97% occurring once; the ten biggest clones make up 0.13%. The material sequenced was naive CD4+ T cells sorted from blood. Regarding subset: CD45RA+ positively selected. Receptors originate from a man in his late teens or twenties in good health.

The rearrangement joins TRBV5-1 to TRBJ2-2; a weak D match, TRBD1 (6 bases). The CDR3 length is 14 residues. Trimming took off 3 bases at V and 4 bases at J, with 10 bases between the two ends. Germline lookup yields CDR1 SGHRS and CDR2 YFSETQ. As DNA, the CDR3 is TGCGCCAGCAGCTGGGACATGGGCACCGGGGAGCTGTTTTTT. This gives the protein CASSWDMGTGELFF.

The chain has TRBV5-6 and TRBJ2-7; 11 nucleotides align to TRBD2. The germline gives CDR1 SGHDT, CDR2 YYEEEE. The CDR3 has 19 residues. J was trimmed by 0 bases and V by 4 bases; bases with no gene match: 15. The CDR3 sequence: CASSLRTSGPYPHSYEQYF. The CDR3 DNA reads TGTGCCAGCAGCCTTCGGACTAGCGGGCCCTACCCCCACTCCTACGAGCAGTACTTC.

This chain joins TRBV11-2 and TRBJ1-4, with no clear D. V shed 6 bases and J shed 7 bases, with 9 bases lying between them. The CDR3 runs 12 residues. Per germline, CDR1 SGHAT and CDR2 FQNNGV. The CDR3 DNA reads as TGTGCCAGCAGGACAAAAAGTGAAAAACTGTTTTTT. Amino acid sequence: CASRTKSEKLFF.

This chain joins TRBV5-1 and TRBJ2-1, with D uncertain. The CDR3 extends over 17 amino acids. The germline V and J ends were trimmed by 4 bases and 5 bases, with 22 bases remaining between them. Germline values: CDR1 SGHRS, CDR2 YFSETQ. The DNA for the CDR3 is TGCGCCAGCAGCATTGGAGACCAAGTGATCCGCCACAATGAGCAGTTCTTC. This gives the protein CASSIGDQVIRHNEQFF. Filled out from reference TRBV5-1 and TRBJ2-1, the complete variable domain reads KAGVTQTPRYLIKTRGQQVTLSCSPISGHRSVSWYQQTPGQGLQFLFEYFSETQRNKGNFPGRFSGRQFSNSRSEMNVSTLELGDSALYLCASSIGDQVIRHNEQFFGPGTRLTVL.

The rearrangement uses TRBV28 and TRBJ1-6; 8 bases align to TRBD1. The CDR3 runs 15 residues. The junction had 5 bases not matched to a gene; V was cut back by 5 bases and J by 5 bases. The germline V gene encodes CDR1 MDHEN and CDR2 SYDVKM. The CDR3 nucleotides are TGTGCCAGCAGTCCCCGGGACAGGAATAATTCACCCCTCCACTTT. This sequence encodes CASSPRDRNNSPLHF. The whole variable domain, remainder taken from reference TRBV28 and TRBJ1-6, is DVKVTQSSRYLVKRTGEKVFLECVQDMDHENMFWYRQDPGLGLRLIYFSYDVKMKEKGDIPEGYSVSREKKERFSLILESASTNQTSMYLCASSPRDRNNSPLHFGNGTRLTVT.

This clone was seen just once. The V call is TRBV18, the J call TRBJ1-2; 8 nucleotides agree with TRBD1. This CDR3 has 15 amino acids. V was pared by 6 bases and J by 3 bases, with 9 bases of the junction left unmatched. Germline V gene lookup returns CDR1 KGHSH and CDR2 LQKENI. CDR3 protein: CASSYRQGADYGYTF. The CDR3 nucleotides read TGTGCCAGCTCCTACCGTCAGGGGGCGGACTATGGCTACACCTTC.

V and J are TRBV7-9 and TRBJ2-5, with D uncertain. V lost 11 bases and J 2 bases, leaving 3 bases between the germline ends. Germline lookup yields CDR1 SEHNR and CDR2 FQNEAQ (reference sequence). The CDR3 spans 9 residues. The CDR3 region has the DNA TGTGCCGTACAAGAGACCCAGTACTTC. It yields the protein CAVQETQYF. The full variable domain, rest sourced from reference TRBV7-9 and TRBJ2-5, is DTGVSQNPRHKITKRGQNVTFRCDPISEHNRLYWYRQTLGQGPEFLTYFQNEAQLEKSRLLSDRFSAERPKGSFSTLEIQRTEQGDSAMYLCAVQETQYFGPGTRLLVL.

This sequence joins TRBV10-3 and TRBJ1-1; TRBD1 might be the D (6 bases). The CDR3 totals 13 residues. The V gene lost 4 bases and the J gene lost 4 bases, with 10 bases spanning the gap. CDR1 is ENHRY, CDR2 SYGVKD, per germline. CDR3 coding DNA: TGTGCCATCAGTGCGGACAGCACCACTGAAGCTTTCTTT. Residues: CAISADSTTEAFF.

The V call is TRBV6-1, the J call TRBJ1-2; D unclear. Germline values: CDR1 MNHNS, CDR2 SASEGT. The V and J ends lost 6 bases and 0 bases respectively, with 5 bases between them. The CDR3 runs to 12 residues. The CDR3 is CASRLANYGYTF. As DNA, the CDR3 is TGTGCCAGCAGGTTAGCTAACTATGGCTACACCTTC.

This chain links TRBV21-1 with TRBJ1-5. TRBV21-1 is labeled a pseudogene. CDR3 length: 17 residues. CDR3 protein: CASSKGWGTAPNQPQHF. CDR3 coding DNA: TGTGCCAGCAGCAAAGGATGGGGGACGGCACCCAATCAGCCCCAGCATTTT.

The chain uses TRBV5-1 and TRBJ2-3; 7 nucleotides line up with TRBD1. The junction had 5 bases not matched to a gene; V was cut back by 0 bases and J by 4 bases. There are 15 residues in the CDR3. The V gene's germline CDR1 is SGHRS and CDR2 YFSETQ. The CDR3 DNA is TGCGCCAGCAGCTTGGCCGTGCAGGGGGCAGATACGCAGTATTTT. Amino acids: CASSLAVQGADTQYF. Looking up the rest from reference TRBV5-1 and TRBJ2-3 gives the full variable domain: KAGVTQTPRYLIKTRGQQVTLSCSPISGHRSVSWYQQTPGQGLQFLFEYFSETQRNKGNFPGRFSGRQFSNSRSEMNVSTLELGDSALYLCASSLAVQGADTQYFGPGTRLTVL.

V usage is TRBV27 and J usage is TRBJ1-6, with TRBD1 identical over 7 bases. CDR1 MNHEY and CDR2 SMNVEV come from the germline V gene (reference sequence). With 4 bases clipped from V and 6 bases from J, the junction kept 6 bases outside the gene matches. This CDR3 region has 15 residues. The CDR3 nucleotides are TGTGCCAGCAGTTATACAGGGGTAGGTAATTCACCCCTCCACTTT. Protein sequence: CASSYTGVGNSPLHF.

Points on this clone: The same CDR3 is also encoded by other DNA sequences in this sample. J is TRBJ2-1 and V is TRBV5-1; 7 nucleotides align to TRBD2. V shed 0 bases, J shed 4 bases, and the junction held 1 base outside the gene matches. The germline gives CDR1 SGHRS, CDR2 YFSETQ. The CDR3 is 14 amino acids. The CDR3 region has the DNA TGCGCCAGCAGCTTGGTCGGGGGGTACAATGAGCAGTTCTTC. It encodes CASSLVGGYNEQFF. The full variable domain, rest sourced from reference TRBV5-1 and TRBJ2-1, is KAGVTQTPRYLIKTRGQQVTLSCSPISGHRSVSWYQQTPGQGLQFLFEYFSETQRNKGNFPGRFSGRQFSNSRSEMNVSTLELGDSALYLCASSLVGGYNEQFFGPGTRLTVL.

The chain recombines TRBV19 with TRBJ1-5; TRBD1 is a possible D gene (5 bases). Trimming pared 3 bases from V and 5 bases from J, leaving 11 bases between. Germline V gene lookup returns CDR1 LNHDA and CDR2 SQIVND (reference sequence). CDR3 length: 14 residues. CDR3 coding DNA: TGTGCCAGTAGTATCCGGCCGGGGGATCAGCCCCAGCATTTT. It translates to CASSIRPGDQPQHF.

V gene TRBV30 combines with J gene TRBJ1-2; TRBD1 aligns across 9 bases. Germline CDR1 and CDR2: GTSNPN and SVGIG (reference sequence). This CDR3 region has 14 residues. V shed 4 bases and J 8 bases; nucleotides not matched to a gene: 11. The CDR3 region has the DNA TGTGCCTGGACGCCGGGGACAGGGAAACGAGGCTACACCTTC. It encodes CAWTPGTGKRGYTF.

This sequence joins TRBV11-2 and TRBJ2-7, with 11 bases matching TRBD2. The V gene's germline CDR1 is SGHAT and CDR2 FQNNGV. With 1 base clipped from V and 3 bases from J, the junction kept 8 bases outside the gene matches. The CDR3 covers 17 residues. The CDR3 bases are TGTGCCAGCAGCTTAGTTGCTACTAGCGGGAGTCTCTACGAGCAGTACTTC. It specifies CASSLVATSGSLYEQYF.

The chain recombines TRBV14 with TRBJ1-1, with unresolved D. With 4 bases removed from V and 5 bases from J, the gap between germline ends came to 11 bases. The CDR3 loop spans 13 amino acids. Germline V lookup: CDR1 SGHDN, CDR2 FVKESK. The CDR3 nucleotides read TGTGCCAGCAGCCCATCCCGGGGAACTGAAGCTTTCTTT. Translation: CASSPSRGTEAFF.

The chain uses TRBV7-2 and TRBJ2-1; 8 nucleotides match TRBD2. Trimming removed 0 bases from V and 0 bases from J; junction bases left unmatched: 19. The CDR3 has 22 amino acids. Germline V gene sequence: CDR1 SGHTA, CDR2 FQGNSA. CDR3 sequence reads: CASSLAPYEAGGTLLSYNEQFF. The CDR3 nucleotides are TGTGCCAGCAGCTTAGCCCCCTACGAGGCGGGAGGAACCCTTCTCTCCTACAATGAGCAGTTCTTC.